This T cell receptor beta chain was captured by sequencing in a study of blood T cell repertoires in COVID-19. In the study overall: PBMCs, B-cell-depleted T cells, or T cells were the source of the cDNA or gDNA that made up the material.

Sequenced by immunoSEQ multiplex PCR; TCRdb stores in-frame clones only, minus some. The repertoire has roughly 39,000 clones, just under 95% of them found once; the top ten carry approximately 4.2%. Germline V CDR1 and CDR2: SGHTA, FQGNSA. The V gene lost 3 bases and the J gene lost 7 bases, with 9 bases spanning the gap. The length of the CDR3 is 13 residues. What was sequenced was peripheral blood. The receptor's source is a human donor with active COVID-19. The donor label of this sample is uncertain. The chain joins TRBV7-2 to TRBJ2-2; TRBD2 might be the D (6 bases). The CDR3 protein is CASSLAEGGELFF. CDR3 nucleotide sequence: TGTGCCAGCAGCTTGGCGGAGGGCGGGGAGCTGTTTTTT.